A selection of T cell receptor beta chains follows, all from one sample in a study of cytomegalovirus exposure and HLA in healthy donors. Libraries were prepared by immunoSEQ multiplex PCR; TCRdb keeps only in-frame clonotypes and omits some of them. The data show approximately 76,000 clones, with 60% to 75% seen just once and roughly a sixth held by the top ten. Sequenced input: PBMCs. The receptors were sampled from a woman in her thirties or forties in good health and CMV-seropositive. Each CDR3 is given with its conserved first and last residue. D genes are given only for firm matches. Some rows mark clone size as missing; the rest say once, few, many or name a class of expanded clone.

size,D,J,V,DNA,CDR3
NA,TRBD1,TRBJ1-2,TRBV6-1,TGTGCCAGCAGTGCCCGGGACAGGGGAGGCCACGGCTACACCTTC,CASSARDRGGHGYTF
NA,TRBD2,TRBJ2-1,TRBV19,TGTGCCAGTAGTATGTGGAGCGGGAGGGCTGAGGAGCAGTTCTTC,CASSMWSGRAEEQFF
NA,TRBD1,TRBJ2-2,TRBV30,TGTGCCTGGAGTGAAGGGGGCGCAAGGACCGGGGAGCTGTTTTTT,CAWSEGGARTGELFF
NA,NA,TRBJ1-1,TRBV30,TGTGCCTGGAGGTCCCCAGGGCTTGGAGCTGAAGCTTTCTTT,CAWRSPGLGAEAFF
NA,NA,TRBJ1-5,TRBV19,TGTGCCAGTAAAGTCCTGGGGGGTAGCAATCAGCCCCAGCATTTT,CASKVLGGSNQPQHF
NA,NA,TRBJ2-7,TRBV5-1,TGCGCCAGCAGCTTGGTCCCAGAAACATCCTACGAGCAGTACTTC,CASSLVPETSYEQYF
NA,TRBD2,TRBJ2-4,TRBV4-3,TGCGCCAGCAGCCAAGACCTGGGAGGGCTAGCCAAAAACATTCAGTACTTC,CASSQDLGGLAKNIQYF
NA,TRBD1,TRBJ1-6,TRBV9,TGTGCCAGCGGGGGACAGGGTGGCAGGGCACCCCTCCACTTT,CASGGQGGRAPLHF
NA,NA,TRBJ2-7,TRBV7-6,TGTGCCAGCAGCTTAAGTTCGCAGGGATCATACGAGCAGTACTTC,CASSLSSQGSYEQYF
once,NA,TRBJ1-5,TRBV2,TGTGCCAGCAGTGAAGGTGGGGCCCCCAATCAGCCCCAGCATTTT,CASSEGGAPNQPQHF
NA,NA,TRBJ2-3,TRBV7-8,TGTGCCAGCAGCTTACTAGCTGCCCAAAGAGGAGATACGCAGTATTTT,CASSLLAAQRGDTQYF
NA,TRBD1,TRBJ2-7,TRBV7-6,TGTGCCAGCAGCCCCGGCGGGGGACAGGGCTACGAGCAGTACTTC,CASSPGGGQGYEQYF
NA,NA,TRBJ1-1,TRBV5-4,TGTGCCAGCAGCTTGGCGCGCGAACCTGAAGCTTTCTTT,CASSLAREPEAFF
few,TRBD1,TRBJ1-4,TRBV18,TGTGCCAGCTCACCTAAGATTTCCGGGACAGGAGGTGGAAAACTGTTTTTT,CASSPKISGTGGGKLFF
NA,TRBD2,TRBJ2-1,TRBV10-3,TGTGCCATCACCGGTTCTAGCGGGATGGCAGGGGAGCAGTTCTTC,CAITGSSGMAGEQFF
NA,NA,TRBJ1-2,TRBV30,TGTGCCTGGAAAGGGGTCAACTCAGGAAATTTCTATGGCTACACCTTC,CAWKGVNSGNFYGYTF
NA,NA,TRBJ1-2,TRBV5-1,TGCGCCAGCAGCTTGGGACAGGTCAACTATGGCTACACCTTC,CASSLGQVNYGYTF
few,TRBD1,TRBJ1-4,TRBV7-6,TGTGCCAGCAGCCCGCTTCTCGGGGGAACAGGGGCCGGGGAACTGTTTTTT,CASSPLLGGTGAGELFF
few,TRBD1,TRBJ2-2,TRBV6-5,TGTGCCAGCAGTTACTCGAGGACAGGGGTCACCGGGGAGCTGTTTTTT,CASSYSRTGVTGELFF
NA,NA,TRBJ1-5,TRBV19,TGTGCCAGTAACCAGGGGAATCAGCCCCAGCATTTT,CASNQGNQPQHF
NA,TRBD2,TRBJ2-2,TRBV12-5,TGTGCTAGTGGTTTTGGGGGGGGACGATCGAACACCGGGGAGCTGTTTTTT,CASGFGGGRSNTGELFF
NA,TRBD1,TRBJ2-7,TRBV5-4,TGTGCCAGCAGCCCGGGGACAGCCGGCTCCTACGAGCAGTACTTC,CASSPGTAGSYEQYF
NA,TRBD1,TRBJ1-2,TRBV2,TGTGCCAGCAGTCCGGGACAGGGACGCTATGGCTACACCTTC,CASSPGQGRYGYTF
NA,TRBD1,TRBJ1-5,TRBV6-6,TGTGCCAGCAGTTACCGATGGGACAGGGACAATCAGCCCCAGCATTTT,CASSYRWDRDNQPQHF
NA,NA,TRBJ2-7,TRBV5-1,TGCGCCAGCAGCTTGGTTTCTACGGGCTCCTACGAGCAGTACTTC,CASSLVSTGSYEQYF
NA,TRBD1,TRBJ2-2,TRBV30,TGTGCCTGGAGGCGCCCAGGGGGAGCCGCGAACACCGGGGAGCTGTTTTTT,CAWRRPGGAANTGELFF
NA,NA,TRBJ2-1,TRBV10-2,TGCGCCAGCAGTACAGGGGGGGATGAGCAGTTCTTC,CASSTGGDEQFF
NA,NA,TRBJ1-5,TRBV28,TGTGCCAGCAGACCCCCGGGACTAGTGAGCAATCAGCCCCAGCATTTT,CASRPPGLVSNQPQHF
NA,TRBD1,TRBJ1-1,TRBV7-3,TGTGCCAGCAGCCCAACAGGGACAGGGGGCACTGAAGCTTTCTTT,CASSPTGTGGTEAFF
NA,TRBD1,TRBJ1-1,TRBV19,TGTGCCAGTAGTGTGAACAGGGGGTGGGAAACCAACACTGAAGCTTTCTTT,CASSVNRGWETNTEAFF
NA,TRBD2,TRBJ2-3,TRBV6-5,TGTGCCAGCAGTTATAGCGGGGGCACAGATACGCAGTATTTT,CASSYSGGTDTQYF
many,TRBD1,TRBJ1-5,TRBV5-8,TGTGCCAGCAGCGTACAGGGGTATAGCAATCAGCCCCAGCATTTT,CASSVQGYSNQPQHF
NA,NA,TRBJ1-5,TRBV6-5,TGTGCCAGCAGTCGGACAGTGTATAGCAATCAGCCCCAGCATTTT,CASSRTVYSNQPQHF
NA,TRBD2,TRBJ2-7,TRBV9,TGTGCCAGCAGCGTCGGACTAGGTCCCGTCGAGCAGTACTTC,CASSVGLGPVEQYF
NA,NA,TRBJ1-2,TRBV14,TGTGCCAGCAGCCAACTACAGGGAACTGGCTACACCTTC,CASSQLQGTGYTF
NA,NA,TRBJ2-3,TRBV29-1,TGCAGCGTTGCGGTCTGGGCCAGCACAGATACGCAGTATTTT,CSVAVWASTDTQYF
few,NA,TRBJ1-1,TRBV19,TGTGCCAGTAGTATAGCGGGCGGGGGTGAAGCTTTCTTT,CASSIAGGGEAFF
NA,NA,TRBJ2-1,TRBV9,TGTGCCAGCAGCGTAGGGGCCCCACTAGAGGGCTACAATGAGCAGTTCTTC,CASSVGAPLEGYNEQFF
NA,NA,TRBJ1-2,TRBV10-3,TGTGCCATCAGTGAGGAGGAAGACTATGGCTACACCTTC,CAISEEEDYGYTF
NA,NA,TRBJ1-3,TRBV27,TGTGCCAGCAGTTATTATACAGGGACTGGAAACACCATATATTTT,CASSYYTGTGNTIYF
NA,TRBD1,TRBJ1-1,TRBV30,TGTGCCTGGAGGGGGGACAGGGACACTGAAGCTTTCTTT,CAWRGDRDTEAFF